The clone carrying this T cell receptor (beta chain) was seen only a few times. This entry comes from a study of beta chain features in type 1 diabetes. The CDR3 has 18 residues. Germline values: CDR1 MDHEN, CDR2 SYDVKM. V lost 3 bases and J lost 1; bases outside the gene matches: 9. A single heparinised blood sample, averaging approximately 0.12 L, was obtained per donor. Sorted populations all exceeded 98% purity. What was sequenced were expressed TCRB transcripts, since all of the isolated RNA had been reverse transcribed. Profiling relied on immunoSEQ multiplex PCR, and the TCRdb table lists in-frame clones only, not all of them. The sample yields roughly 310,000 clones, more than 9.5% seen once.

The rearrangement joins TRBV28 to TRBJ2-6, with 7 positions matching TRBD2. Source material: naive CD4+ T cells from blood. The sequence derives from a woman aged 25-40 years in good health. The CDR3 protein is CASSFSGISGSGANVLTF. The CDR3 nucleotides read TGTGCCAGCAGTTTTTCCGGGATTAGCGGGTCTGGGGCCAACGTCCTGACTTTC.